The 14 T cell receptor beta chains given below trace back to one sample, sequenced in a study of response to subunit inactivated influenza vaccine. TCRdb passed the RT-PCR reads through MiXCR, listing each CDR3 protein once. Here the sample spans approximately 530,000 distinct CDR3 sequences, under 15% being singletons. Sequencing was performed on PBMCs from blood, taken about 40 days after vaccination. Receptor source: a man in his forties or fifties who received an inactivated influenza vaccine.

This clonotype has ten or more counts. The rearrangement links TRBV12-3 or TRBV12-4 to TRBJ2-1; 7 positions match TRBD1. The CDR3 spans 15 residues. V gave up 3 bases and J gave up 1 base; unmatched junction bases: 3. This chain's CDR3 is CASSFLGQSYNEQFF. The CDR3 bases are TGTGCCAGCAGTTTCCTGGGACAGTCCTACAATGAGCAGTTCTTC.

This clonotype was seen a single time. The J gene is TRBJ2-6, the V gene TRBV14; D is perhaps TRBD1 or TRBD2 (6 bases each). Trimming shortened V by 4 bases and J by 2 bases, and 15 bases separated the two germline ends. The CDR3 is 17 amino acids. The germline CDR1 and CDR2 sequences are SGHDN and FVKESK. The DNA for the CDR3 is TGTGCCAGCAGCCGGGGGACCGGGGGCGCTGGGGCCAACGTCCTGACTTTC. It specifies CASSRGTGGAGANVLTF.

The chain recombines TRBV20-1 with TRBJ2-1; the match to TRBD2 covers 9 bases. V dropped 0 bases and J dropped 8; count of bases not matched to a gene: 11. Per the germline V gene, CDR1 is DFQATT and CDR2 is SNEGSKA (reference sequence). The CDR3 loop spans 16 amino acids. The CDR3 loop reads CSARDSGTSNIYEQFF. The CDR3 coding sequence is TGCAGTGCTAGAGATTCCGGGACTAGCAATATCTATGAGCAGTTCTTC.

In its sample, this clonotype was seen many times. V is TRBV20-1 and J is TRBJ2-7; D may be TRBD2 (6 bases). Germline V gene lookup returns CDR1 DFQATT and CDR2 SNEGSKA (reference sequence). This CDR3 is built from 13 residues. V lost 6 bases and J 2 bases, leaving 14 bases between the germline ends. The CDR3 loop reads CSAISEGPYEQYF. The CDR3 region has the DNA TGCAGTGCAATCTCGGAGGGGCCCTACGAGCAGTACTTC.

This clonotype was recorded at least ten times. The CDR3 nucleotides read TGTGCCAGCAGTTTGCGGGACGGCCCATACGAGCAGTACTTC. Translated, it gives CASSLRDGPYEQYF. The chain uses TRBV12-3 or TRBV12-4 and TRBJ2-7, with D possibly TRBD2 on 6 matching bases. There are 14 residues in the CDR3. V lost 3 bases, J lost 4 bases, and 13 bases lay in between.

Turning to this clonotype: A read error may produce the germline difference seen at one junction end. The chain recombines TRBV28 with TRBJ1-1; maybe TRBD1 (5 bases). Germline CDR1 is MDHEN and CDR2 is SYDVKM. CDR3 length: 15 residues. In nucleotides, the CDR3 is TGTGCCAGCAGTTTATCTGTTCTCCCCGGGACTGAGGCTTTCTTT. Protein sequence: CASSLSVLPGTEAFF.

The chain carries TRBV6-1 and TRBJ1-3, with D possibly TRBD1 on 5 matching bases. Looked up from germline, CDR1 is MNHNS and CDR2 is SASEGT. This CDR3 has 16 residues. The ends were cut back, 7 bases at V and 0 bases at J, with 16 bases in the middle. The CDR3 here is CASMQGLVYSGNTIYF. CDR3 coding DNA: TGTGCCAGCATGCAGGGCCTGGTTTACTCTGGAAACACCATATATTTT.

CDR3: CSARNHRDTSEAFF. The CDR3 coding sequence is TGCAGTGCTAGAAACCACCGGGACACATCTGAAGCTTTCTTT. The genes are TRBV20-1 and TRBJ1-1; possible D gene TRBD1, 6 bases. The CDR3 has 14 residues. Germline values: CDR1 DFQATT, CDR2 SNEGSKA (reference sequence). The germline V and J ends were trimmed by 2 bases and 6 bases, with 16 bases remaining between them.

This chain links TRBV20-1 with TRBJ2-7; 9 positions agree with TRBD1. This CDR3 contains 13 residues. The V gene's germline CDR1 is DFQATT and CDR2 SNEGSKA (reference sequence). Losses at the gene ends were 6 bases for V and 2 bases for J; bases not matched to a gene: 5. The CDR3 DNA reads TGCAGTGCAAACAGGGGGCTGACCTACGAGCAGTACTTC. Translating gives CSANRGLTYEQYF.

CDR3 residues: CASSSGTSGRPDTQYF. In nucleotides, the CDR3 is TGTGCCAGCAGTTCAGGGACTAGCGGGAGGCCAGATACGCAGTATTTT. The V gene is TRBV27, the J gene TRBJ2-3; the match to TRBD2 covers 15 bases. CDR1 and CDR2 (germline): MNHEY, SMNVEV (reference sequence). V lost 4 bases to trimming and J lost 4 bases; unmatched junction nucleotides: 3. The CDR3 totals 16 residues.

In this sample, this clonotype turned up many times. The rearrangement links TRBV29-1 to TRBJ2-2, with D perhaps TRBD1 (5 bases). Germline-derived CDR1 and CDR2 are SQVTM and ANQGSEA. Trimming pared 6 bases from V and 2 bases from J, leaving 10 bases between. The CDR3 covers 13 residues. The CDR3 sequence: CSVRQGNTGELFF. The CDR3 DNA reads TGCAGCGTCAGGCAGGGAAACACCGGGGAGCTGTTTTTT.

This clonotype was detected only a few times. The chain carries TRBV6-2 or TRBV6-3 and TRBJ2-1; 7 bases align to TRBD2. The trim removed 7 bases at V and 2 bases at J, leaving 8 bases unmatched. This CDR3 is built from 15 residues. CDR1 is MNHEY and CDR2 is SVGEGT in the germline V gene. CDR3 sequence reads: CASKRREGPYNEQFF. In DNA, the CDR3 is TGTGCCAGCAAAAGGAGGGAGGGACCCTACAATGAGCAGTTCTTC.

V is TRBV18 and J is TRBJ2-2, with D possibly matching TRBD2 (5 bases). The CDR3 runs 15 residues. Trimming removed 6 bases from V and 1 base from J, with 12 bases in between. Germline assignment: CDR1 KGHSH and CDR2 LQKENI. In DNA, the CDR3 is TGTGCCAGCTCGTTGTCTAGCCAGAACACCGGGGAGCTGTTTTTT. Residues: CASSLSSQNTGELFF.

Turning to this clonotype: One end of the junction varies from germline; a read error may be responsible. The rearrangement uses TRBV7-7 and TRBJ2-5; D uncertain. CDR1 and CDR2 (germline): SSHAT, FNYEAQ (reference sequence). There are 16 residues in the CDR3. The DNA of the CDR3 is TGTGCTAGCAGCTTAGGCCGGGCCCTCCAGAAGGAGACCCAGTACTTC. Amino acids: CASSLGRALQKETQYF.